These 26 T cell receptor beta chains came from one sample sequenced in a study of T cell responses to AZD1222 COVID-19 vaccine. Clones were sequenced by immunoSEQ multiplex PCR, and TCRdb holds only the in-frame ones, with some missing. The table lists tens of thousands of clones, about 88% of them singletons. The sample in question was peripheral blood, obtained 28 days after the second AZD1222 dose. The receptor set was obtained from an adult who received the AZD1222 COVID-19 vaccine.

This chain links TRBV19 with TRBJ1-4; weak D call: TRBD1 (5 bases). V lost 3 bases and J 0 bases, leaving 17 bases between the germline ends. This CDR3 comprises 18 residues. CDR1 and CDR2 (germline): LNHDA, SQIVND (reference sequence). The CDR3 DNA sequence: TGTGCCAGTAGTATCGGCAGGGTTAGGCGGGCAACTAATGAAAAACTGTTTTTT. Protein: CASSIGRVRRATNEKLFF.

This rearrangement joins TRBV5-6 to TRBJ2-2; D uncertain. Looked up from germline, CDR1 is SGHDT and CDR2 is YYEEEE. Trimming removed 2 bases at V and 0 bases at J, with 5 bases between. This CDR3 comprises 14 residues. The CDR3 coding sequence is TGTGCCAGCAGCTTAAGGTCGAACACCGGGGAGCTGTTTTTT. It specifies CASSLRSNTGELFF.

The chain is built from TRBV30 and TRBJ1-1; D unclear. From germline, CDR1 is GTSNPN and CDR2 SVGIG (reference sequence). Trimming left V 0 bases short and J 4 bases short, with 12 bases between. The CDR3 is 14 amino acids. The CDR3 coding sequence is TGTGCCTGGAGTGTAGGCGGCGCAGGCACTGAAGCTTTCTTT. This codes for CAWSVGGAGTEAFF. Looking up the rest from reference TRBV30 and TRBJ1-1 gives the full variable domain: SQTIHQWPATLVQPVGSPLSLECTVEGTSNPNLYWYRQAAGRGLQLLFYSVGIGQISSEVPQNLSASRPQDRQFILSSKKLLLSDSGFYLCAWSVGGAGTEAFFGQGTRLTVV.

The chain uses TRBV29-1 and TRBJ2-1; D is unclear. Trimming shortened V by 2 bases and J by 8 bases, and 10 bases separated the two germline ends. In germline, CDR1 is SQVTM, CDR2 ANQGSEA. This CDR3 is 12 amino acids long. The CDR3 sequence is CSVETAKDEQFF. The CDR3 region has the DNA TGCAGCGTTGAAACAGCCAAGGATGAGCAGTTCTTC.

The chain links TRBV14 to TRBJ2-5; the D gene is possibly TRBD2 (6 bases). V shed 0 bases and J shed 2 bases, with 22 bases lying between them. Germline V lookup: CDR1 SGHDN, CDR2 FVKESK. The CDR3 runs 19 residues. The CDR3 sequence is CASSQDDLLFSGLQETQYF. As DNA, the CDR3 is TGTGCCAGCAGCCAAGATGACTTGTTGTTTAGCGGATTACAAGAGACCCAGTACTTC.

The chain joins TRBV3-1 (or the pseudogene TRBV3-2) to TRBJ2-5; a possible D gene is TRBD2 (5 bases). This CDR3 spans 12 amino acids. CDR1 and CDR2 (germline): LGHDT, YNNKEL (reference sequence). The V and J ends lost 6 bases and 5 bases respectively, with 10 bases between them. The CDR3 reads CASRSSRETQYF. CDR3 sequence (DNA): TGTGCCAGCAGGTCTAGCCGGGAGACCCAGTACTTC.

The chain links TRBV11-2 to TRBJ1-3; TRBD1 agrees at 9 bases. This CDR3 contains 15 residues. V lost 5 bases and J lost 4; bases outside the gene matches: 6. The V gene's germline CDR1 is SGHAT and CDR2 FQNNGV. DNA of the CDR3: TGTGCCAGCAGCCGCCGGACAGGGGAAGGAAACACCATATATTTT. It codes for CASSRRTGEGNTIYF. Looking up the rest from reference TRBV11-2 and TRBJ1-3 gives the full variable domain: EAGVAQSPRYKIIEKRQSVAFWCNPISGHATLYWYQQILGQGPKLLIQFQNNGVVDDSQLPKDRFSAERLKGVDSTLKIQPAKLEDSAVYLCASSRRTGEGNTIYFGEGSWLTVV.

This sequence joins TRBV3-1 (or the pseudogene TRBV3-2) and TRBJ2-7, with D perhaps given as TRBD1 or TRBD2 (5 bases each). In germline, CDR1 is LGHDT, CDR2 YNNKEL (reference sequence). The V end lost 3 bases, the J end lost 1 base, and 16 bases lay between the germline ends. This CDR3 spans 16 amino acids. CDR3 nucleotides: TGTGCCAGCAGCCAGCATGTGGGGCGGGCATCCTACGAGCAGTACTTC. It encodes CASSQHVGRASYEQYF.

The V and J genes are TRBV6-5 and TRBJ2-5; D not certain. Trimming removed 2 bases from V and 4 bases from J, with 8 bases in between. The CDR3 consists of 13 residues. The germline V gene encodes CDR1 MNHEY and CDR2 SVGAGI. For the CDR3, the DNA is TGTGCCAGCAGTTACCCTCCGACAGAGACCCAGTACTTC. This sequence encodes CASSYPPTETQYF.

The chain links TRBV27 to TRBJ2-5; D not certain. Germline V gene sequence: CDR1 MNHEY, CDR2 SMNVEV (reference sequence). The CDR3 is 16 amino acids. The V end was cut by 5 bases, the J end by 1 base, with 17 bases between. The chain's CDR3 is CASSPWASATQETQYF. CDR3 DNA sequence: TGTGCCAGCAGTCCCTGGGCCTCCGCGACCCAAGAGACCCAGTACTTC.

A single count supports this clone. V usage is TRBV7-8 and J usage is TRBJ1-2; D unclear. V was trimmed by 0 bases and J by 7 bases, leaving 15 bases between them. The CDR3 contains 15 residues. CDR1 is SGHVS and CDR2 is FQNEAQ in the germline V gene. As DNA, the CDR3 is TGTGCCAGCAGCTTAGCTAGGACGGTCGAGGTTGGCTACACCTTC. Encoded protein: CASSLARTVEVGYTF.

The chain carries TRBV6-6 and TRBJ2-7; no reliable D call. Per the germline V gene, CDR1 is MNHNY and CDR2 is SVGAGI (reference sequence). Trimming removed 4 bases from V and 0 bases from J, with 13 bases in between. The CDR3 is 15 residues long. The CDR3 region is CASSSSQAHSYEQYF. The CDR3 nucleotides are TGTGCCAGCAGTTCGAGTCAGGCTCACTCCTACGAGCAGTACTTC.

V gene TRBV18 combines with J gene TRBJ2-1, with D unclear. The length of the CDR3 is 12 residues. Trimming left V 2 bases short and J 4 bases short, with 3 bases between. The germline CDR1 and CDR2 sequences are KGHSH and LQKENI. CDR3 coding DNA: TGTGCCAGCTCACCAGGATACAATGAGCAGTTCTTC. Translating gives CASSPGYNEQFF.

The chain recombines TRBV27 with TRBJ2-1, with 15 bases lining up with TRBD2. This CDR3 has 18 amino acids. V gave up 1 base and J gave up 4 bases; unmatched junction bases: 5. The germline V gene encodes CDR1 MNHEY and CDR2 SMNVEV (reference sequence). As DNA, the CDR3 is TGTGCCAGCAGTTTATGGGGACTAGCGGGAGGTCCTTACAATGAGCAGTTCTTC. It is translated as CASSLWGLAGGPYNEQFF.

The chain uses TRBV27 and TRBJ1-1; 7 nucleotides align to TRBD1. Germline V gene sequence: CDR1 MNHEY, CDR2 SMNVEV (reference sequence). The trim removed 4 bases at V and 0 bases at J, leaving 2 bases unmatched. The CDR3 extends over 14 amino acids. The CDR3: CASSSDRLNTEAFF. CDR3 DNA sequence: TGTGCCAGCAGTTCGGACAGGCTGAACACTGAAGCTTTCTTT.

This chain links TRBV2 with TRBJ2-7; a possible D gene is TRBD2 (6 bases). The CDR3 covers 13 residues. From germline, CDR1 is SNHLY and CDR2 FYNNEI. With 8 bases removed from V and 0 bases from J, the gap between germline ends came to 11 bases. The CDR3 protein is CASSGLASYEQYF. The DNA of the CDR3 is TGTGCCAGCTCGGGACTCGCCTCCTACGAGCAGTACTTC.

The rearrangement uses TRBV6-5 and TRBJ1-5; D remains unclear. The CDR3 runs 13 residues. The V gene's germline CDR1 is MNHEY and CDR2 SVGAGI. V was clipped by 3 bases and J by 6 bases, with 9 bases between them. The CDR3 nucleotides are TGTGCCAGCAGTTATTATGACACTCAGCCCCAGCATTTT. It is translated as CASSYYDTQPQHF.

The V and J genes are TRBV5-1 and TRBJ1-1, with D unresolved. The V gene's germline CDR1 is SGHRS and CDR2 YFSETQ. The CDR3 is 16 amino acids. The germline V and J ends were trimmed by 0 bases and 0 bases, with 12 bases remaining between them. CDR3 loop: CASSLVAGAMNTEAFF. Written as DNA, the CDR3 is TGCGCCAGCAGCTTGGTGGCAGGCGCTATGAACACTGAAGCTTTCTTT.

The CDR3 reads CASSSNWDTSGNTIYF. Here the CDR3 DNA reads TGTGCCAGCAGCTCAAATTGGGACACCTCTGGAAACACCATATATTTT. The chain joins TRBV7-9 to TRBJ1-3, with a possible D match to TRBD1 (6 bases). Germline-derived CDR1 and CDR2 are SEHNR and FQNEAQ (reference sequence). Trimming cost V 4 bases and J 0 bases, with 13 bases left between them. The CDR3 loop spans 16 amino acids.

The rearrangement joins TRBV2 to TRBJ1-1; perhaps TRBD1 as D (6 bases). The CDR3 contains 15 residues. Trimming pared 5 bases from V and 5 bases from J, leaving 18 bases between. Germline CDR1 reads SNHLY; CDR2 reads FYNNEI. CDR3 sequence: CASSRIIQGTTEAFF. The CDR3 DNA reads as TGTGCCAGCAGTAGAATCATCCAGGGGACGACTGAAGCTTTCTTT.

The chain couples TRBV4-3 to TRBJ1-3; TRBD1 agrees at 7 bases. From germline, CDR1 is LGHNA and CDR2 YSLEER. V lost 3 bases, J lost 4 bases, and 6 bases stayed unmatched. There are 15 residues in the CDR3. In DNA, the CDR3 is TGCGCCAGCAGCCAGGGGACAGCAAGAGGAAACACCATATATTTT. Translated, it gives CASSQGTARGNTIYF.

The genes are TRBV24-1 and TRBJ1-2; D might be TRBD1 (6 bases). Germline lookup yields CDR1 KGHDR and CDR2 SFDVKD. The CDR3 contains 12 residues. V shed 6 bases and J shed 6 bases, with 10 bases lying between them. This CDR3 reads CATSFRGNGYTF. CDR3 nucleotide sequence: TGTGCCACCAGTTTCAGGGGAAATGGCTACACCTTC.

V gene TRBV7-9 combines with J gene TRBJ2-5; weak D call: TRBD1 (5 bases). From germline, CDR1 is SEHNR and CDR2 FQNEAQ (reference sequence). Trimming left V 6 bases short and J 2 bases short, with 13 bases between. The CDR3 is 14 amino acids. In DNA, the CDR3 is TGTGCCAGCAGGCCCCCAGGGTCACAAGAGACCCAGTACTTC. Translated: CASRPPGSQETQYF.

The rearrangement joins TRBV4-1 to TRBJ2-7, with 11 nucleotides matching TRBD2. J was trimmed by 5 bases and V by 1 base; bases with no gene match: 4. The CDR3 contains 15 residues. The germline V gene encodes CDR1 MGHRA and CDR2 YSYEKL. For the CDR3, the DNA is TGCGCCAGCAGCCAAGGTCGACTAGCGGGAAACGAGCAGTACTTC. This codes for CASSQGRLAGNEQYF.

The chain combines TRBV7-6 with TRBJ2-5; possible D gene TRBD2, 5 bases. Germline assignment: CDR1 SGHVS and CDR2 FNYEAQ. The V end was cut by 4 bases, the J end by 5 bases, with 8 bases between. This CDR3 comprises 12 residues. The DNA of the CDR3 is TGTGCCAGCAGCTCCTGGAGGGAGACCCAGTACTTC. Its translation is CASSSWRETQYF.

The chain links TRBV5-1 to TRBJ1-4; 8 nucleotides line up with TRBD1. Germline assignment: CDR1 SGHRS and CDR2 YFSETQ. This CDR3 spans 15 amino acids. Trimming at V came to 4 bases and at J to 0 bases, leaving 2 bases not matched to a gene. The DNA of the CDR3 is TGCGCCAGCAGCGTGACAGGGGCAACTAATGAAAAACTGTTTTTT. This codes for CASSVTGATNEKLFF.